Listed below are T cell receptor beta chains from one sample, sequenced in a study of blood T cell repertoires in COVID-19. Libraries were prepared by immunoSEQ multiplex PCR; TCRdb keeps only in-frame clonotypes and omits some of them. The sample has about 410,000 clones; about 88% are singletons. The sequencing input was peripheral blood. The receptor source for this set is a woman aged 40 to 50 with COVID-19, enrolled during active disease. The CDR3 runs from the conserved cysteine through the conserved F or W. D genes are given only for firm matches. Clone size is given for some rows only: seen once, a few or many times, or a class if the clone is expanded.

CDR3nt: TGTGCCAGCAGTTCCTACCCACAGGGGGCGCAGCGTGAGCAGTTCTTC; CDR3aa: CASSSYPQGAQREQFF; d_gene: TRBD1; abundance: once; v_gene: TRBV6-5; j_gene: TRBJ2-1
CDR3nt: TGTGCCAGCAGCTCGGCATCGTCCGGGGGAAACACCATATATTTT; CDR3aa: CASSSASSGGNTIYF; d_gene: -; abundance: -; v_gene: TRBV13; j_gene: TRBJ1-3
CDR3nt: TGTGCCAGCAGCCGACAGGGGATGAGCACTGAAGCTTTCTTT; CDR3aa: CASSRQGMSTEAFF; d_gene: TRBD1; abundance: -; v_gene: TRBV5-4; j_gene: TRBJ1-1
CDR3nt: TGTGCCAGCAGTTACTACGCAGGGTCAGGAGAGACCCAGTACTTC; CDR3aa: CASSYYAGSGETQYF; d_gene: -; abundance: few; v_gene: TRBV6-5; j_gene: TRBJ2-5
CDR3nt: TGTGCCAGCAGCGGGACTAGCGGGAGTAGGAATGAGCAGTTCTTC; CDR3aa: CASSGTSGSRNEQFF; d_gene: TRBD2; abundance: -; v_gene: TRBV27; j_gene: TRBJ2-1
CDR3nt: TGTGCCAGCAGTTTACCACACATTGAAAAACTGTTTTTT; CDR3aa: CASSLPHIEKLFF; d_gene: -; abundance: -; v_gene: TRBV28; j_gene: TRBJ1-4
CDR3nt: TGTGCCAGCAGCGCGCGGGACAGGGTTAATGAAAAACTGTTTTTT; CDR3aa: CASSARDRVNEKLFF; d_gene: TRBD1; abundance: -; v_gene: TRBV7-8; j_gene: TRBJ1-4
CDR3nt: TGTGCCAGCAGTTTCTATAGGGGAAAGCAGTACTTC; CDR3aa: CASSFYRGKQYF; d_gene: -; abundance: -; v_gene: TRBV28; j_gene: TRBJ2-7
CDR3nt: TGTGCCAGCTCACTAGGGACAGGACGCACAGATACGCAGTATTTT; CDR3aa: CASSLGTGRTDTQYF; d_gene: TRBD1; abundance: -; v_gene: TRBV18; j_gene: TRBJ2-3
CDR3nt: TGTGCCAGCAGCCGCGATCCGGCGGCCTCCTACGAGCAGTACTTC; CDR3aa: CASSRDPAASYEQYF; d_gene: -; abundance: -; v_gene: TRBV7-2; j_gene: TRBJ2-7
CDR3nt: TGTGCCAGCAGCTTAGTTAGAAACACTGAAGCTTTCTTT; CDR3aa: CASSLVRNTEAFF; d_gene: -; abundance: -; v_gene: TRBV5-5; j_gene: TRBJ1-1
CDR3nt: TGTGCCAGCAGCTACCGCCGGGACAGGGACACTGAAGCTTTCTTT; CDR3aa: CASSYRRDRDTEAFF; d_gene: TRBD1; abundance: -; v_gene: TRBV7-2; j_gene: TRBJ1-1
CDR3nt: TGTGCCTGGATTGGGACTAGCGGGAAGAACACCGGGGAGCTGTTTTTT; CDR3aa: CAWIGTSGKNTGELFF; d_gene: TRBD2; abundance: -; v_gene: TRBV30; j_gene: TRBJ2-2
CDR3nt: TGTGCCAGCAGTTACTCGACAGGGACTAACTATGGCTACACCTTC; CDR3aa: CASSYSTGTNYGYTF; d_gene: TRBD1; abundance: once; v_gene: TRBV6-5; j_gene: TRBJ1-2
CDR3nt: TGTGCCTGGAAACTCCGGGAGACCTTCTATGGCTACACCTTC; CDR3aa: CAWKLRETFYGYTF; d_gene: -; abundance: -; v_gene: TRBV30; j_gene: TRBJ1-2
CDR3nt: TGTGCCAGCAGTCTCACACAGGGTACGCAGTATTTT; CDR3aa: CASSLTQGTQYF; d_gene: -; abundance: once; v_gene: TRBV6-2/TRBV6-3; j_gene: TRBJ2-3
CDR3nt: TGTGCCAGCAGCCTAAGATTCGGCACAGATACGCAGTATTTT; CDR3aa: CASSLRFGTDTQYF; d_gene: -; abundance: -; v_gene: TRBV9; j_gene: TRBJ2-3
CDR3nt: TGTGCCACCAGCTATGGACAGGGGACATCTGAAGCTTTCTTT; CDR3aa: CATSYGQGTSEAFF; d_gene: TRBD1; abundance: -; v_gene: TRBV15; j_gene: TRBJ1-1
CDR3nt: TGTGCCAGCAGCTTATTACAGGGGATTACCGGGGAGCTGTTTTTT; CDR3aa: CASSLLQGITGELFF; d_gene: TRBD1; abundance: -; v_gene: TRBV7-2; j_gene: TRBJ2-2
CDR3nt: TGTGCCAGCAGCTTGGGACAGGGTCACACCGGGGAGCTGTTTTTT; CDR3aa: CASSLGQGHTGELFF; d_gene: TRBD1; abundance: -; v_gene: TRBV5-6; j_gene: TRBJ2-2
CDR3nt: TGTGCCAGCAGCCCGGGACAGGGTGGCTATGGCTACACCTTC; CDR3aa: CASSPGQGGYGYTF; d_gene: TRBD1; abundance: -; v_gene: TRBV7-6; j_gene: TRBJ1-2
CDR3nt: TGTGCCAGCAGCTTTAGGGACAGACATTACAATGAGCAGTTCTTC; CDR3aa: CASSFRDRHYNEQFF; d_gene: TRBD1; abundance: -; v_gene: TRBV7-3; j_gene: TRBJ2-1
CDR3nt: TGTGCCAGCAGTTTATTAAGGCAGGGGAGAGACAATGAGCAGTTCTTC; CDR3aa: CASSLLRQGRDNEQFF; d_gene: -; abundance: -; v_gene: TRBV28; j_gene: TRBJ2-1
CDR3nt: TGCAGCGTCGGAGTGGGACAGGGAATTAACTATGGCTACACCTTC; CDR3aa: CSVGVGQGINYGYTF; d_gene: TRBD1; abundance: -; v_gene: TRBV29-1; j_gene: TRBJ1-2
CDR3nt: TGTGCCAGCAGCGTAGGACAGGGCCGCGAAAAACTGTTTTTT; CDR3aa: CASSVGQGREKLFF; d_gene: TRBD1; abundance: -; v_gene: TRBV9; j_gene: TRBJ1-4
CDR3nt: TGCAGCGTTGATTCGGGGACAGATACGCAGTATTTT; CDR3aa: CSVDSGTDTQYF; d_gene: -; abundance: -; v_gene: TRBV29-1; j_gene: TRBJ2-3
CDR3nt: TGCGCCAGCAGCGTGACAGGAGAGACCACCATATATTTT; CDR3aa: CASSVTGETTIYF; d_gene: -; abundance: -; v_gene: TRBV5-1; j_gene: TRBJ1-3
CDR3nt: TGTGCCAGCAGCTTGGCCTCTGGAAACACCATATATTTT; CDR3aa: CASSLASGNTIYF; d_gene: -; abundance: -; v_gene: TRBV11-2; j_gene: TRBJ1-3
CDR3nt: TGCAGCGTTGAAGACGGGGGAGGGCAGTACTTC; CDR3aa: CSVEDGGGQYF; d_gene: -; abundance: -; v_gene: TRBV29-1; j_gene: TRBJ2-7
CDR3nt: TGTGCCGCAGATCTAGGGGGGACAGGCTATCAGCCCCAGCATTTT; CDR3aa: CAADLGGTGYQPQHF; d_gene: TRBD1; abundance: -; v_gene: TRBV6-5; j_gene: TRBJ1-5
CDR3nt: TGTGCCAGCAGTTTGTGGAGGGGCACAGATACGCAGTATTTT; CDR3aa: CASSLWRGTDTQYF; d_gene: -; abundance: -; v_gene: TRBV27; j_gene: TRBJ2-3
CDR3nt: TGTGCCAGCAGCTTACGAGGAGGGGACGAGCAGTTCTTC; CDR3aa: CASSLRGGDEQFF; d_gene: -; abundance: -; v_gene: TRBV5-4; j_gene: TRBJ2-1
CDR3nt: TGTGCCACCCCTACTACAGGGGGATTCTATGGCTACACCTTC; CDR3aa: CATPTTGGFYGYTF; d_gene: TRBD1; abundance: -; v_gene: TRBV24-1; j_gene: TRBJ1-2
CDR3nt: TGCGCCAGCAGTGTTTCGGGGGGGGTTCCAGATACGCAGTATTTT; CDR3aa: CASSVSGGVPDTQYF; d_gene: TRBD2; abundance: -; v_gene: TRBV10-2; j_gene: TRBJ2-3
CDR3nt: TGTGCCAGCAGCCCGGGGGGGGCGGATGAAGCTTTCTTT; CDR3aa: CASSPGGADEAFF; d_gene: -; abundance: -; v_gene: TRBV12-3/TRBV12-4; j_gene: TRBJ1-1
CDR3nt: TGCAGCGTCGAATCCGGGACAGCTTTCCCAGCTTTCTTT; CDR3aa: CSVESGTAFPAFF; d_gene: TRBD1; abundance: -; v_gene: TRBV29-1; j_gene: TRBJ1-1
CDR3nt: TGTGCTAGTGGTCCAGGGGGCGACAGATATGGCTACACCTTC; CDR3aa: CASGPGGDRYGYTF; d_gene: TRBD1; abundance: -; v_gene: TRBV12-5; j_gene: TRBJ1-2
CDR3nt: TGTGCCAGCAGTGTCCGGGACAGGGTCACTGAAGCTTTCTTT; CDR3aa: CASSVRDRVTEAFF; d_gene: TRBD1; abundance: -; v_gene: TRBV2; j_gene: TRBJ1-1
CDR3nt: TGTGCCAGCAGCTTGGTTACGGGGGCGGGAGGAGGCTACACCTTC; CDR3aa: CASSLVTGAGGGYTF; d_gene: -; abundance: -; v_gene: TRBV5-4; j_gene: TRBJ1-2